The rows below give T cell receptor beta chains drawn from one sample of a study of blood T cell repertoires in COVID-19. Sequencing used immunoSEQ multiplex PCR; TCRdb keeps in-frame clones, though not all of them. Found here are 200,000 to 300,000 clones, roughly 91% of them singletons; the top ten hold around 0.86%. Sample: peripheral blood. Source of these receptors: a man aged 25-45 years with COVID-19, enrolled during active disease. The conserved cysteine and the conserved F or W are not part of the CDR3 here. A row's size may be missing; if present it is once, few, many or a size class.

size	length	V	J	CDR3
NA	11	TRBV6-5	TRBJ1-1	ASMWGPHTEAF
NA	13	TRBV11-2	TRBJ1-2	ASSLDWAGIDGYT
NA	12	TRBV19	TRBJ2-5	ASSIIAFQETQY
NA	14	TRBV7-9	TRBJ2-1	ASSSLGTSAYNEQF
NA	11	TRBV12-3/TRBV12-4	TRBJ1-5	ASSSREGQPQH
NA	12	TRBV5-6	TRBJ1-6	ASSMGQDNSPLH
NA	14	TRBV19	TRBJ1-5	ASMGLPPVGNQPQH
NA	14	TRBV3-1/TRBV3-2	TRBJ1-4	ASSQDRQATNEKLF
once	12	TRBV5-5	TRBJ2-7	ASSSSLASYEQY
once	12	TRBV5-6	TRBJ2-7	ASSLGLSSYEQY
NA	11	TRBV5-5	TRBJ2-3	ASSPVGTDTQY
NA	10	TRBV9	TRBJ1-5	ASSVGPKPQH
NA	12	TRBV5-5	TRBJ1-1	ASSLPGTKAEAF
once	12	TRBV3-1/TRBV3-2	TRBJ1-4	ASSQAGGGEKLF
NA	14	TRBV7-3	TRBJ1-1	ASSPGTGALGTEAF
NA	16	TRBV15	TRBJ1-3	ATSRDRGQVYSGNTIY
NA	13	TRBV5-6	TRBJ1-2	ASTARDREDYGYT
NA	12	TRBV6-6	TRBJ1-5	ASRPTGDHQPQH
NA	13	TRBV6-5	TRBJ1-5	ASSAFDTSYQPQH
NA	11	TRBV12-3/TRBV12-4	TRBJ1-2	ASRRTGLYGYT
NA	12	TRBV18	TRBJ2-7	ASSPRQGLNEQY
NA	13	TRBV11-2	TRBJ2-1	ASSHEGRTRREQF
NA	10	TRBV2	TRBJ1-3	ASSRSGNTIY
NA	11	TRBV5-4	TRBJ1-2	ASSLRQVNGYT
NA	14	TRBV3-1/TRBV3-2	TRBJ2-4	ASSHGGGRGGNIQY
NA	12	TRBV7-9	TRBJ1-2	ASSLDTGMDGYT
NA	11	TRBV9	TRBJ1-5	ASGGASNQPQH
NA	11	TRBV10-3	TRBJ1-6	AISELEDSPLH
NA	12	TRBV5-4	TRBJ2-5	ASSSITRQETQY
NA	13	TRBV9	TRBJ2-3	ASSATAGGTDTQY
once	10	TRBV7-9	TRBJ1-2	ASSPLNHGYT
NA	11	TRBV30	TRBJ2-7	ASSPGHSYEQY
NA	10	TRBV25-1	TRBJ1-5	ASSRANQPQH
NA	14	TRBV19	TRBJ1-3	ASSSTRSSSGNTIY
NA	11	TRBV18	TRBJ2-1	ASSPPEQRVQF
NA	13	TRBV6-5	TRBJ1-1	ASRSGGQKNTEAF
NA	13	TRBV2	TRBJ2-2	ASSATGGGSGELF
NA	14	TRBV7-3	TRBJ2-1	ASSLLAGARYNEQF
NA	12	TRBV2	TRBJ1-1	ASRRTGVGTEAF
NA	14	TRBV6-1	TRBJ2-1	ASSERGTGSYNEQF
once	14	TRBV4-1	TRBJ2-1	ASSQEWQGVINEQF
NA	13	TRBV19	TRBJ1-1	ASSKVTGANTEAF
NA	12	TRBV6-2/TRBV6-3	TRBJ1-3	ASSEGATGNTIY
once	14	TRBV3-1/TRBV3-2	TRBJ1-5	ASSQDGPGGNQPQH
once	12	TRBV4-1	TRBJ2-2	ASRRRVDTGELF
NA	12	TRBV5-1	TRBJ1-2	ASSLGGTEYGYT
NA	15	TRBV23-1	TRBJ1-1	ASSQGNRVRLRTEAF
NA	14	TRBV6-1	TRBJ2-3	ASSDDRAVYTDTQY
NA	12	TRBV5-1	TRBJ2-2	ASSFGLVAGELF
NA	14	TRBV28	TRBJ1-6	ASSLGSSGYNSPLH